Below, 29 T cell receptor beta chains from the same sample are listed, as sequenced in a study of immune evolution from preneoplasia to lung adenocarcinoma. Repertoires were generated with immunoSEQ multiplex PCR, while TCRdb's copy carries only in-frame clones and drops some. The sample shows tens of thousands of clones, 74% of them seen only once. Source material: FFPE invasive lung adenocarcinoma tissue. The receptors stem from a person between 55 and 70 years old with lung adenocarcinoma.

This chain connects TRBV6-6 to TRBJ2-7, with a tentative D call TRBD2 (6 bases). This CDR3 has 13 residues. CDR1 is MNHNY and CDR2 is SVGAGI in the germline V gene (reference sequence). Between the trimmed V and J ends, which lost 8 bases and 3 bases, there was a span of 14 bases. The CDR3 loop is CASLRLGSYEQYF. DNA of the CDR3: TGTGCCAGCTTGCGACTAGGGAGCTACGAGCAGTACTTC.

The chain combines TRBV28 with TRBJ2-2; 7 nucleotides align to TRBD1. This CDR3 spans 15 amino acids. Trimming at V came to 6 bases and at J to 4 bases, leaving 8 bases not matched to a gene. In germline, CDR1 is MDHEN, CDR2 SYDVKM. The CDR3 bases are TGTGCCAGCAGAACGGGACAGTTGAGCACCGGGGAGCTGTTTTTT. Translated, it gives CASRTGQLSTGELFF.

In this sample, this clone turned up a few times. The V and J genes are TRBV7-2 and TRBJ1-2; 8 positions match TRBD1. Germline loops: CDR1 SGHTA, CDR2 FQGNSA. The CDR3 is made up of 13 amino acids. The V segment lost 5 bases and the J segment 5 bases; nucleotides outside the gene matches: 4. CDR3 in DNA: TGTGCCAGCAGCCCGGACAGGGCTTATGGCTACACCTTC. Amino acid sequence: CASSPDRAYGYTF.

V usage is TRBV28 and J usage is TRBJ1-3; tentatively, D is TRBD1 (5 bases). V was clipped by 5 bases and J by 3 bases, with 26 bases between them. The CDR3 is made up of 19 amino acids. Germline CDR1 and CDR2: MDHEN and SYDVKM. The CDR3 is CASSPPRQRLAGIGNTIYF. The CDR3 DNA reads TGTGCCAGCAGTCCTCCCAGACAGCGGCTTGCGGGAATTGGAAACACCATATATTTT.

The rearrangement links TRBV21-1 to TRBJ1-5; the table's D call, TRBD1, has no DNA check behind it. TRBV21-1 is designated a pseudogene. This CDR3 comprises 18 residues. The CDR3 DNA is TGTGCCAGCAGCAAATTGGGCGATCAGGGTATGAGAGGTCAGCCCCAGCATTTT. Amino acid sequence: CASSKLGDQGMRGQPQHF.

The chain uses TRBV5-4 and TRBJ2-1, with 9 bases matching TRBD2. Trimming at V came to 7 bases and at J to 8 bases, leaving 13 bases not matched to a gene. CDR1 and CDR2 (germline): SGHNT, YYREEE (reference sequence). This CDR3 spans 15 amino acids. CDR3 sequence (DNA): TGTGCCAGCGCACGCGGGACTAGCCCCGTCTATGAGCAGTTCTTC. Its protein product is CASARGTSPVYEQFF.

The rearrangement uses TRBV7-2 and TRBJ2-3; D is uncertain. The germline V gene has CDR1 SGHTA and CDR2 FQGNSA. V was shortened by 1 base and J by 2 bases, with 7 bases between the two germline ends. The CDR3 is 14 residues long. CDR3 region: CASSLDGNTDTQYF. The CDR3, as DNA: TGTGCCAGCAGCTTAGATGGAAACACAGATACGCAGTATTTT.

The chain combines TRBV7-6 with TRBJ1-1, with D hard to call. The CDR3 extends over 11 amino acids. Germline V gene lookup returns CDR1 SGHVS and CDR2 FNYEAQ. Trimming left V 3 bases short and J 5 bases short, with 4 bases between. CDR3 protein: CASSFGTEAFF. CDR3 nucleotide sequence: TGTGCCAGCAGCTTTGGGACTGAAGCTTTCTTT.

The J gene is TRBJ2-1, the V gene TRBV5-1, with 7 positions matching TRBD2. Germline CDR1 and CDR2: SGHRS and YFSETQ. This CDR3 is 14 amino acids long. The V segment lost 0 bases and the J segment 3 bases; nucleotides outside the gene matches: 0. CDR3 bases: TGCGCCAGCAGCTTGGCTAGCGGCTACAATGAGCAGTTCTTC. Residues: CASSLASGYNEQFF.

This clone appeared once. The V gene is TRBV30, the J gene TRBJ1-2, with TRBD1 identical over 7 bases. Germline trimming cut 3 bases from V and 7 bases from J; bases unmatched to any gene: 8. Germline-derived CDR1 and CDR2 are GTSNPN and SVGIG (reference sequence). This CDR3 has 13 residues. CDR3 coding DNA: TGTGCCTGGAGAGGAGAAGGGGGCGGTGGCTACACCTTC. Translating it yields CAWRGEGGGGYTF.

The gene calls are TRBV11-3 and TRBJ2-3, with D unresolved. The CDR3 has 17 amino acids. With 3 bases removed from V and 0 bases from J, the gap between germline ends came to 16 bases. Looked up from germline, CDR1 is SGHNT and CDR2 is YENEEA. DNA of the CDR3: TGTGCCAGCAGCTTTGAAGGGCTGACTTTTAGCACAGATACGCAGTATTTT. This translates into CASSFEGLTFSTDTQYF.

This sequence joins TRBV28 and TRBJ2-7, with D hard to call. Trimming cost V 4 bases and J 7 bases, with 11 bases left between them. The germline CDR1 and CDR2 sequences are MDHEN and SYDVKM. This CDR3 comprises 12 residues. In DNA form, the CDR3 reads TGTGCCAGCAGTTCCCATTGGGTAGAGCAGTACTTC. This sequence encodes CASSSHWVEQYF.

V gene TRBV7-2 combines with J gene TRBJ2-2; D remains unclear. CDR3 size: 14 residues. Germline loops: CDR1 SGHTA, CDR2 FQGNSA. V shed 4 bases and J shed 4 bases, with 10 bases lying between them. In nucleotides, the CDR3 is TGTGCCAGCAGCTCCTCCCCCAGCACCGGGGAGCTGTTTTTT. It codes for CASSSSPSTGELFF.

A single count supports this clone. The chain uses TRBV27 and TRBJ2-2; a weak D match, TRBD2 (5 bases). V was shortened by 1 base and J by 5 bases, with 8 bases between the two germline ends. The CDR3 loop spans 14 amino acids. In germline, CDR1 is MNHEY, CDR2 SMNVEV (reference sequence). This CDR3 is CASSLFRGTGELFF. The CDR3 DNA sequence: TGTGCCAGCAGTTTATTTCGGGGAACCGGGGAGCTGTTTTTT.

The gene calls are TRBV15 and TRBJ2-5; 9 positions match TRBD2. Germline lookup yields CDR1 LNHNV and CDR2 YYDKDF (reference sequence). The ends lost 5 bases at V and 0 bases at J; junction bases unmatched: 4. This CDR3 contains 15 residues. The CDR3 bases are TGTGCCACCAGCGTCCGACTAGCGGACCAAGAGACCCAGTACTTC. It is translated as CATSVRLADQETQYF.

The J gene is TRBJ2-2, the V gene TRBV2; tentative D call: TRBD1 (5 bases). CDR3 size: 12 residues. The V and J ends lost 6 bases and 6 bases respectively, with 8 bases between them. In germline, CDR1 is SNHLY, CDR2 FYNNEI. CDR3 region: CASRGESGELFF. The CDR3 bases are TGTGCCAGCAGAGGGGAATCCGGGGAGCTGTTTTTT.

The chain has TRBV6-9 and TRBJ2-1; D gene uncertain. This CDR3 region has 14 residues. The V end was cut by 6 bases, the J end by 3 bases, with 12 bases between. Germline CDR1 is MNHGY and CDR2 is SVAAGI. CDR3 amino acids: CASSRPGGYNEQFF. The CDR3 nucleotides read TGTGCCAGCAGCCGACCGGGTGGCTACAATGAGCAGTTCTTC.

The CDR3 spells CASSPLGQGSHEQYF. Here the CDR3 DNA reads TGTGCCAGCAGCCCTCTGGGACAGGGGAGCCACGAGCAGTACTTC. This chain uses TRBV2 with TRBJ2-7; 10 bases are a match to TRBD1. The germline CDR1 and CDR2 sequences are SNHLY and FYNNEI. With 6 bases clipped from V and 5 bases from J, the junction kept 10 bases outside the gene matches. This CDR3 contains 15 residues.

This clone was seen a few times. This chain links TRBV11-2 with TRBJ2-1; D may be TRBD1 or TRBD2 (5 bases each). V was clipped by 0 bases and J by 9 bases, with 12 bases between them. CDR3 length equals 14 residues. Germline V gene lookup returns CDR1 SGHAT and CDR2 FQNNGV. The CDR3 DNA is TGTGCCAGCAGCTTAGATTTGGGGGTCAGTGAGCAGTTCTTC. Residues: CASSLDLGVSEQFF.

The genes are TRBV30 and TRBJ2-3, with 10 bases fitting TRBD2. CDR1 GTSNPN and CDR2 SVGIG come from the germline V gene (reference sequence). The ends lost 3 bases at V and 3 bases at J; junction bases unmatched: 9. This CDR3 spans 16 amino acids. The CDR3 DNA reads as TGTGCCTGGAGCCCGGCAATACTAGCGGGAACAGATACGCAGTATTTT. Amino acid sequence: CAWSPAILAGTDTQYF.

The V gene is TRBV28, the J gene TRBJ2-1, with TRBD2 identical over 10 bases. CDR1 MDHEN and CDR2 SYDVKM come from the germline V gene. This CDR3 comprises 16 residues. V lost 3 bases and J lost 0; bases outside the gene matches: 2. CDR3 nucleotide sequence: TGTGCCAGCAGTTTTAGCGGGAGGAGCTCCTACAATGAGCAGTTCTTC. Its protein product is CASSFSGRSSYNEQFF.

Here the CDR3 DNA reads TGTGCCAGCAGCTTCCTGACTAGCGGGAGGAGCAATGAGCAGTTCTTC. Amino acid sequence: CASSFLTSGRSNEQFF. This chain uses TRBV7-3 with TRBJ2-1; 13 bases agree with TRBD2. After removal of 3 bases from V and 6 bases from J, the junction contained 5 bases not matched to a gene. The germline V gene encodes CDR1 SGHTA and CDR2 FQGTGA. The CDR3 extends over 16 amino acids.

V gene TRBV23-1 combines with J gene TRBJ2-3, with 11 bases aligning to TRBD1. TRBV23-1 counts as an open reading frame of uncertain function. The CDR3 runs 16 residues. With V trimmed by 2 bases and J by 4 bases, 5 bases remained unmatched. CDR3 nucleotide sequence: TGCGCCAGCAGTCAAGCCGCGGGACAGGGGGCAGATACGCAGTATTTT. It is translated as CASSQAAGQGADTQYF.

The chain links TRBV6-4 to TRBJ2-1, with TRBD2 identical over 10 bases. Germline values: CDR1 MRHNA, CDR2 SNTAGT. This CDR3 has 15 amino acids. The trim removed 5 bases at V and 4 bases at J, leaving 5 bases unmatched. This CDR3 is CASSPLAGEYNEQFF. CDR3 DNA: TGTGCCAGCAGTCCCCTAGCGGGAGAGTACAATGAGCAGTTCTTC.

J is TRBJ2-3 and V is TRBV7-9; D remains unclear. The germline V and J ends were trimmed by 3 bases and 0 bases, with 10 bases remaining between them. The CDR3 spans 15 residues. Germline CDR1 SEHNR, CDR2 FQNEAQ (reference sequence). CDR3 loop: CASSLPRSSTDTQYF. The CDR3 nucleotides are TGTGCCAGCAGCTTGCCGCGGAGCAGCACAGATACGCAGTATTTT.

V is TRBV7-9 and J is TRBJ2-7; D possibly uses TRBD1 or TRBD2 (5 bases each). Trimming pared 2 bases from V and 0 bases from J, leaving 11 bases between. The CDR3 has 15 residues. The germline V gene has CDR1 SEHNR and CDR2 FQNEAQ (reference sequence). The DNA for the CDR3 is TGTGCCAGCAGCTTATCCGGGGCTGCCTCCTACGAGCAGTACTTC. Translating gives CASSLSGAASYEQYF.

About this clone: This CDR3 is also generated by other DNA sequences in the sample. The chain has TRBV10-2 and TRBJ2-7; 7 bases are a match to TRBD2. Trimming cost V 2 bases and J 0 bases; bases outside gene matches: 10. Germline loops: CDR1 WSHSY, CDR2 SAAADI. This CDR3 region has 17 residues. The CDR3 DNA sequence: TGCGCCAGCAGTGAGCTCTATCTACTAGCGAGCTCCTACGAGCAGTACTTC. Residues: CASSELYLLASSYEQYF.

The genes are TRBV6-1 and TRBJ2-7; D unresolved. Between the trimmed V and J ends, which lost 3 bases and 0 bases, there was a span of 6 bases. CDR3 length equals 13 residues. The germline gives CDR1 MNHNS, CDR2 SASEGT. The CDR3 loop reads CASSDYLSYEQYF. In DNA, the CDR3 is TGTGCCAGCAGTGACTACCTCTCCTACGAGCAGTACTTC.

This clone has only a few counts. The V gene is TRBV7-8, the J gene TRBJ2-1, with D possibly TRBD2 on 6 matching bases. This CDR3 contains 15 residues. CDR1 is SGHVS, CDR2 FQNEAQ, per germline. V was trimmed by 3 bases and J by 6 bases, leaving 15 bases between them. This chain's CDR3 is CASSFSGNPGNEQFF. Here the CDR3 DNA reads TGTGCCAGCAGCTTTAGCGGCAACCCCGGCAATGAGCAGTTCTTC.